This entry is about one T cell receptor beta chain. The sample comes from a study of blood T cell repertoires in COVID-19. Study-level information: Spain, Italy and the United States supplied samples that represented acute and convalescent COVID-19.

With V trimmed by 5 bases and J by 7 bases, 5 bases remained unmatched. The CDR3 is 14 amino acids. The germline V gene encodes CDR1 LNHNV and CDR2 YYDKDF (reference sequence). Produced via immunoSEQ multiplex PCR; TCRdb's table is partial and in-frame only. The data show 220,000 or so clones, with 84% seen just once and 3% held by the top ten. This chain joins TRBV15 and TRBJ1-4, with 9 nucleotides matching TRBD1. The sequenced material came from peripheral blood. The receptor's source is a woman aged 25 to 45 who had recovered from COVID-19. CDR3 protein: CATSLLGQGEKLFF. The DNA for the CDR3 is TGTGCCACCAGCCTCCTGGGACAGGGTGAAAAACTGTTTTTT.